These T cell receptor beta chains were read from a single sample in a study of cytomegalovirus exposure and HLA in healthy donors. TCRdb's table, derived via immunoSEQ multiplex PCR, lists solely in-frame clones and lacks some. The sample includes around 120,000 clones, roughly three quarters of them seen just once. The sample was PBMCs. Receptors originate from a man between 45 and 60 years old in good health and CMV-seropositive. Both conserved end residues are part of each CDR3. The D gene is left open where the match is weak. Clone size appears in some rows only: once, few, many, or a class for an expanded clone.

j_gene | v_gene | abundance | d_gene | CDR3aa | CDR3nt
TRBJ2-3 | TRBV5-1 | NA | TRBD2 | CASTTGGSTQYF | TGCGCCAGCACGACGGGAGGGAGTACGCAGTATTTT
TRBJ2-7 | TRBV27 | NA | NA | CASSWSLAYEQYF | TGTGCCAGCAGTTGGAGTTTGGCCTACGAGCAGTACTTC
TRBJ2-2 | TRBV2 | NA | NA | CASSEALRAGELFF | TGTGCCAGCAGTGAAGCGCTCAGGGCCGGGGAGCTGTTTTTT
TRBJ2-2 | TRBV28 | NA | NA | CASSPGGRGVTGELFF | TGTGCCAGCTCTCCCGGAGGGCGCGGTGTCACCGGGGAGCTGTTTTTT
TRBJ1-5 | TRBV10-1 | few | NA | CASSEAGIHQPQHF | TGCGCCAGCAGTGAAGCGGGAATCCATCAGCCCCAGCATTTT
TRBJ1-5 | TRBV7-2 | NA | NA | CASSSRGGTQPQHF | TGTGCCAGCAGCTCCAGAGGGGGAACACAGCCCCAGCATTTT
TRBJ1-3 | TRBV19 | NA | NA | CASSIGGRVKGNTIYF | TGTGCCAGTAGTATTGGTGGCAGGGTAAAAGGAAACACCATATATTTT
TRBJ2-1 | TRBV11-3 | NA | NA | CASSPGGHNEQFF | TGTGCCAGCAGCCCCGGGGGTCACAATGAGCAGTTCTTC
TRBJ1-1 | TRBV19 | NA | NA | CASSPRNTEAFF | TGTGCCAGTAGTCCGCGGAACACTGAAGCTTTCTTT
TRBJ1-2 | TRBV19 | NA | TRBD1 | CASKRGTGAVYTF | TGTGCCAGTAAGAGGGGGACAGGGGCAGTCTACACCTTC
TRBJ2-2 | TRBV4-2 | NA | NA | CASSQERFFQRAGELFF | TGTGCCAGCAGCCAAGAGAGGTTTTTCCAGCGGGCCGGGGAGCTGTTTTTT
TRBJ1-1 | TRBV28 | NA | NA | CASSPRRGKRDTEAFF | TGTGCCAGCAGCCCCAGGCGGGGGAAGAGGGACACTGAAGCTTTCTTT
TRBJ2-7 | TRBV2 | NA | NA | CASSPGEATYF | TGTGCCAGCAGTCCCGGGGAAGCTACGTACTTC
TRBJ1-5 | TRBV28 | NA | TRBD1 | CASTLQGFEPQHF | TGTGCCAGCACCCTACAGGGGTTCGAGCCCCAGCATTTT
TRBJ2-5 | TRBV10-2 | few | TRBD2 | CASPPGGQETQYF | TGCGCCAGCCCCCCCGGGGGGCAAGAGACCCAGTACTTC
TRBJ2-1 | TRBV7-9 | NA | TRBD2 | CASSLRGGALGNEQFF | TGTGCCAGCAGCTTAAGGGGAGGGGCATTAGGGAATGAGCAGTTCTTC
TRBJ2-7 | TRBV18 | NA | TRBD2 | CASSPKGLAGGRTSYEQYF | TGTGCCAGCTCACCAAAAGGACTAGCGGGAGGCCGGACCTCCTACGAGCAGTACTTC
TRBJ1-3 | TRBV6-5 | once | NA | CASSSSGEGNTIYF | TGTGCCAGCAGTTCGTCAGGGGAAGGAAACACCATATATTTT